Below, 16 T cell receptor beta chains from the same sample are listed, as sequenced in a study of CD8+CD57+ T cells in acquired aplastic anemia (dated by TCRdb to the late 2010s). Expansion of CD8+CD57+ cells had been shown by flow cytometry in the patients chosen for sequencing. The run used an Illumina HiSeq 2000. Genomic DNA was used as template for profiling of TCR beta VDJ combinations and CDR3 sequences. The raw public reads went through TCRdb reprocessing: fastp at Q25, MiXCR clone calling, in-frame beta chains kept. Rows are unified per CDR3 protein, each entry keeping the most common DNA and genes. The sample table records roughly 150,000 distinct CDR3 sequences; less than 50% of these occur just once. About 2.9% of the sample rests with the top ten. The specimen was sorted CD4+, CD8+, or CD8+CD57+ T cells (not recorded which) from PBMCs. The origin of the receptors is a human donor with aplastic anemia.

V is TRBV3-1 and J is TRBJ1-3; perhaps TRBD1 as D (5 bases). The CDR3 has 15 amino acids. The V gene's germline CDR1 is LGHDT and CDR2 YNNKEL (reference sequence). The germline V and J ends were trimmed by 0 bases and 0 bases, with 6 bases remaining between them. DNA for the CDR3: TGTGCCAGCAGCCAAGAGACAGTCTCTGGAAACACCATATATTTT. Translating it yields CASSQETVSGNTIYF.

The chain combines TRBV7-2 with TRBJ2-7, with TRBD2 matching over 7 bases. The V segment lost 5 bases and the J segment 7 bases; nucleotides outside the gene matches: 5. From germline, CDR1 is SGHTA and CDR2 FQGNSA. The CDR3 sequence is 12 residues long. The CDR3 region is CASSPRGGEQYF. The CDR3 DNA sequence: TGTGCCAGCAGCCCGAGGGGAGGGGAGCAGTACTTC.

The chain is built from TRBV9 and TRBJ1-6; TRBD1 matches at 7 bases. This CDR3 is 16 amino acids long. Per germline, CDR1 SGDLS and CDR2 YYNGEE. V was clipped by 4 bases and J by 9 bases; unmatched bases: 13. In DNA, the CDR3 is TGTGCCAGCAGCACCTTCGACAGGGTGAAGGCTTCACCCCTCCACTTT. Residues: CASSTFDRVKASPLHF.

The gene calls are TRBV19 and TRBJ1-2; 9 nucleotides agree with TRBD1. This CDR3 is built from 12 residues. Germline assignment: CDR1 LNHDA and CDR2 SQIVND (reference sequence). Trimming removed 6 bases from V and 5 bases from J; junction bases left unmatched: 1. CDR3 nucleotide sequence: TGTGCCAGTAGGGACAGGGGTTATGGCTACACCTTC. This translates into CASRDRGYGYTF.

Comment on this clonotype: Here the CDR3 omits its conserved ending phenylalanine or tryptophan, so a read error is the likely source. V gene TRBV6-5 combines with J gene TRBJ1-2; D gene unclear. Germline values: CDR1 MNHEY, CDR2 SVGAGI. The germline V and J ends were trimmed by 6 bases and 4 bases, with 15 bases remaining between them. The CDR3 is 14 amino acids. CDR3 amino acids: CASRYTERVYGYTS. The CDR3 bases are TGTGCCAGCAGGTACACAGAAAGAGTCTATGGCTACACCTCC.

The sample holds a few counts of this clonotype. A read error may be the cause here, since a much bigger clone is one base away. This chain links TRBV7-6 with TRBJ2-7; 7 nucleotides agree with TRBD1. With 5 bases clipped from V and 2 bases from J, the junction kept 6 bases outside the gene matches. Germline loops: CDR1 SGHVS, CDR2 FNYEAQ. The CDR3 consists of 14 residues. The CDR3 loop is CASSRGHLPYEQYV. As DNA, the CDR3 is TGTGCCAGCAGCAGGGGGCATCTCCCCTACGAGCAGTACGTC.

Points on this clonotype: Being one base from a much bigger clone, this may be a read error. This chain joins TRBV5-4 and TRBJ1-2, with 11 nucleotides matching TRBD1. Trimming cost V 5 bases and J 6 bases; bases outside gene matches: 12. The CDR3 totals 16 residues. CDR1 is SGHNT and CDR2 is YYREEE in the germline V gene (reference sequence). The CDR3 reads CASSPWTGGSRNGYTF. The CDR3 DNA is TGTGCCAGCAGTCCCTGGACAGGGGGCTCTCGTAATGGCTACACCTTC.

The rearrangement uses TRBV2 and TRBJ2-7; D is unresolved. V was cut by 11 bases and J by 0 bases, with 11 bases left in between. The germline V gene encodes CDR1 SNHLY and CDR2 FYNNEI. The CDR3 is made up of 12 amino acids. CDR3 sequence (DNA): TGTGCCCTATTGGCGAGCTCCTACGAGCAGTACTTC. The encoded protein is CALLASSYEQYF.

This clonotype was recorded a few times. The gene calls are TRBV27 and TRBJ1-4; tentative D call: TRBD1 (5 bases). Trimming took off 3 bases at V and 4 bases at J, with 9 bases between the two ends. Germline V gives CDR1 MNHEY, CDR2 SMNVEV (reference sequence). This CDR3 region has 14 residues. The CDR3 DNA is TGTGCCAGCAGTTTTGGGCAGGGTAATGAAAAACTGTTTTTT. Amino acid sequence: CASSFGQGNEKLFF. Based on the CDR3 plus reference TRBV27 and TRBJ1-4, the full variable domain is EAQVTQNPRYLITVTGKKLTVTCSQNMNHEYMSWYRQDPGLGLRQIYYSMNVEVTDKGDVPEGYKVSRKEKRNFPLILESPSPNQTSLYFCASSFGQGNEKLFFGSGTQLSVL.

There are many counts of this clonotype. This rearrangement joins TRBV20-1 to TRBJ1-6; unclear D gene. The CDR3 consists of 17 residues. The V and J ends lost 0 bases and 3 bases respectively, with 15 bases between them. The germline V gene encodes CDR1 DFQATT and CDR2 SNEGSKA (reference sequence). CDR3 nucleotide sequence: TGCAGTGCTAGAGATCACGACGCCGACCTCTATAATTCACCCCTCCACTTT. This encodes CSARDHDADLYNSPLHF.

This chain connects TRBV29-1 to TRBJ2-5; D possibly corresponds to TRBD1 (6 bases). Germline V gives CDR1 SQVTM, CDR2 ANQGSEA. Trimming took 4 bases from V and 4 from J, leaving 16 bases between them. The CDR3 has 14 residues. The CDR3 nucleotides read TGCAGCGTTGGATGGGGACAAAAAAGAGAGACCCAGTACTTC. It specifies CSVGWGQKRETQYF.

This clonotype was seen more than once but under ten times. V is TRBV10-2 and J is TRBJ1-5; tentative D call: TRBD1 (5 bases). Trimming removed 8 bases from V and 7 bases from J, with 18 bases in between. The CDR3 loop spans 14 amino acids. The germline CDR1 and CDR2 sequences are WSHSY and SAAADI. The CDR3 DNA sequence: TGCGCCAGCCAAGGTGGGGGGTTCAGACAGCCCCAGCATTTT. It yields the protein CASQGGGFRQPQHF.

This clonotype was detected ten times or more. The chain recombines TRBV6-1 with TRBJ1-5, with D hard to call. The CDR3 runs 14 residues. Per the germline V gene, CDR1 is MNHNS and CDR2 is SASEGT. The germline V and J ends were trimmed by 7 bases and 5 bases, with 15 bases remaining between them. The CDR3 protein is CASILGLSDQPQHF. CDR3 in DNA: TGTGCCAGCATTCTAGGGTTGTCCGATCAGCCCCAGCATTTT.

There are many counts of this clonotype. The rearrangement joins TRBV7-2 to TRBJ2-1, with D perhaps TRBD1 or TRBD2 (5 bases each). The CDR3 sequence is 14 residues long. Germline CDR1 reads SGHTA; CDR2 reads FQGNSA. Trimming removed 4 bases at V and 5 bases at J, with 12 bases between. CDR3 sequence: CASSSRDVNNEQFF. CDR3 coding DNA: TGTGCCAGCAGCTCCCGGGACGTCAACAATGAGCAGTTCTTC. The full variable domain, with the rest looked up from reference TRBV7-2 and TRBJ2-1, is GAGVSQSPSNKVTEKGKDVELRCDPISGHTALYWYRQSLGQGLEFLIYFQGNSAPDKSGLPSDRFSAERTGGSVSTLTIQRTQQEDSAVYLCASSSRDVNNEQFFGPGTRLTVL.

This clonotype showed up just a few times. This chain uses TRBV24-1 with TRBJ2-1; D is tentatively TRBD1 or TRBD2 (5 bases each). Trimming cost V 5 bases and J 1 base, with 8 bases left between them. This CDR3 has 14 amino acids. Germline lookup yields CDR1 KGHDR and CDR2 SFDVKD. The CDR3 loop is CATSGGPSYNEQFF. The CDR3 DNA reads TGTGCCACCAGTGGGGGACCTTCCTACAATGAGCAGTTCTTC.

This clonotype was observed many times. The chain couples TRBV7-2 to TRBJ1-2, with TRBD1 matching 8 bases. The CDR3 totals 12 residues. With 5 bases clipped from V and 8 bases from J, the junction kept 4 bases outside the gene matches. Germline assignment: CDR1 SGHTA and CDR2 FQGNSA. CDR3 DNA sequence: TGTGCCAGCAGCCTCGACAGGGGAGGCTACACCTTC. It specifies CASSLDRGGYTF.